This T cell receptor beta chain derives from a study of T cell responses to AZD1222 COVID-19 vaccine. About this clone: The antigen is not known.

From germline, CDR1 is MNHNS and CDR2 SASEGT. The CDR3 has 13 amino acids. J lost 7 bases, V lost 2 bases, and 4 bases had no gene match. Method: immunoSEQ multiplex PCR; TCRdb's copy keeps in-frame clones and lacks some. The repertoire consists of some 94,000 clones, with approximately 92% occurring once and the leading ten covering roughly 13%. Study-level points and caveats: Vaccine-associated CD4 TCRs ranged over spike, dominating at 160-218 and 743-854.

The clonotype originates from an adult in good health. The material sequenced was peripheral blood, taken on day 0 of AZD1222 vaccination. The chain employs TRBV6-1 and TRBJ1-1; 7 bases are a match to TRBD1. CDR3 nucleotide sequence: TGTGCCAGCAGTGAATCGCGGACAGGTGAAGCTTTCTTT. Its protein is CASSESRTGEAFF.